This paragraph reports one T cell receptor beta chain. Antigen: not known. The data originate from a study of T cells after yellow fever vaccination. Findings of the study overall: Among all clonotypes, a small share was observed in both CD4 and CD8 compartments.

Each CDR3 protein is one row after TCRdb ran MiXCR on the 5' RACE reads. The sample lists a few hundred thousand distinct CDR3 sequences, about 7% occurring once. Germline V gene data show CDR1 as SQVTM and CDR2 as ANQGSEA. Trimming removed 4 bases at V and 7 bases at J, with 17 bases between. The CDR3 length is 13 residues. The V gene is TRBV29-1, the J gene TRBJ2-7, with a tentative D call TRBD1 (6 bases). The TCR was taken from a man aged 25 to 40 who received the YFV17D yellow fever vaccine. The sequenced sample was CD4+ T cells sorted from PBMCs, obtained 15 days after the yellow fever booster vaccination. The CDR3 nucleotides read TGCAGCGTTGTGGTGGCCAGGGGCAGTGAGCAGTACTTC. Translation: CSVVVARGSEQYF.